This T cell receptor beta chain was retrieved from a study of human T cells and chemical hapten exposure. Study results and caveats: Relative to control repertoires, expanded TCRs gave rise to significantly more large CDR3 similarity clusters. Unchanged with DPC sensitization were TCRs above 1 in 1000 frequency.

Regarding time point: pre-sensitization, week 0. The treatment is: therapeutic diphenylcyclopropenone sensitization with weekly scalp DPC. Patients had alopecia, were aged 18 to 70, and were not pregnant. Comments on this clonotype: Antigen unknown.

Within the library, unique molecular identifiers were attached to each individual cDNA molecule. MiXCR, run by TCRdb on the RACE reads, gives a single entry per CDR3 protein. The sample shows about 300,000 distinct CDR3 sequences, over 5% of them seen only once. The germline V and J ends were trimmed by 5 bases and 1 base, with 12 bases remaining between them. The length of the CDR3 is 14 residues. CDR1 is DFQATT, CDR2 SNEGSKA, per germline (reference sequence). J is TRBJ1-5 and V is TRBV20-1; D is perhaps TRBD1 (6 bases). Sequencing was performed on whole blood, taken in connection with sensitization to the hapten diphenylcyclopropenone (DPC). This TCR came from a woman younger than 35 with alopecia areata. Some clones in this sample may be carry-over from other donors' samples. The CDR3 loop reads CSAWVGQSNQPQHF. The CDR3 region has the DNA TGCAGTGCTTGGGTTGGACAGAGCAATCAGCCCCAGCATTTT.